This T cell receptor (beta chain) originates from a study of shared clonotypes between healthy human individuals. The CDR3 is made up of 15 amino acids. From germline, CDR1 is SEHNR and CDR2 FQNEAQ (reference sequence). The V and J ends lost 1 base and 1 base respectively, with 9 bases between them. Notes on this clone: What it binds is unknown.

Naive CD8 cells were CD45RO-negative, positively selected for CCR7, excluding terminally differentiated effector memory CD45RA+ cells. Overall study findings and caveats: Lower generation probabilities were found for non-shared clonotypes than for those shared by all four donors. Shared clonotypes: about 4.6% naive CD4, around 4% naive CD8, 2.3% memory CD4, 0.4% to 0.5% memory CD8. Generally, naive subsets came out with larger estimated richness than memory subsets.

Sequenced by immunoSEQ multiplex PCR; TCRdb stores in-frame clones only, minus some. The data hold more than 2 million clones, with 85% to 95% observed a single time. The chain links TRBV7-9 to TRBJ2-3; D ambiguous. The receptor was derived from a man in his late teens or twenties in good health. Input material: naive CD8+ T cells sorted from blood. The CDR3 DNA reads TGTGCCAGCAGCTTAGATTGGGTCGGCACAGATACGCAGTATTTT. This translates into CASSLDWVGTDTQYF. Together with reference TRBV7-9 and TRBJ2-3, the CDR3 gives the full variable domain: DTGVSQNPRHKITKRGQNVTFRCDPISEHNRLYWYRQTLGQGPEFLTYFQNEAQLEKSRLLSDRFSAERPKGSFSTLEIQRTEQGDSAMYLCASSLDWVGTDTQYFGPGTRLTVL.